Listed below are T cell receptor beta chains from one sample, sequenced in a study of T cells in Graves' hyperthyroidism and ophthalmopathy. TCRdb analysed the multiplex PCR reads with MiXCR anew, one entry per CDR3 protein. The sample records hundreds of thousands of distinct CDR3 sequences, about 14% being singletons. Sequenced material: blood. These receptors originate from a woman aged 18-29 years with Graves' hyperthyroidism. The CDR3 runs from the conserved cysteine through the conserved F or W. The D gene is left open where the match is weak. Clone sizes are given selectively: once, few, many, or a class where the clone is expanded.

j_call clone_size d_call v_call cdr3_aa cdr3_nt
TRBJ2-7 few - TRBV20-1 CSARDSSRAYEQYF TGCAGTGCTAGAGATAGTAGTCGGGCCTACGAGCAGTACTTC
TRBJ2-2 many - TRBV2 CASSGTWLNTGELFF TGTGCCAGCAGTGGGACATGGCTGAACACCGGGGAGCTGTTTTTT
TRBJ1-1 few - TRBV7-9 CASSFDGTTEAFF TGTGCCAGCAGCTTCGACGGAACCACTGAAGCTTTCTTT
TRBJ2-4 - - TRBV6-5 CASGHPKNIQYF TGTGCCAGCGGTCACCCCAAAAACATTCAGTACTTC
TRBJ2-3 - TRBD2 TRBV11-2 CASRLRGRRLDTQYF TGTGCCAGCAGATTGCGCGGGAGGAGATTGGATACGCAGTATTTT
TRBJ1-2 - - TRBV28 CASSPSDSNYGYTF TGTGCCAGCAGTCCCTCGGACAGTAACTATGGCTACACCTTC
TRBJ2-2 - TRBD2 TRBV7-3 CASSLGASGSAGELFF TGTGCCAGCAGCTTGGGGGCTAGCGGGAGTGCCGGGGAGCTGTTTTTT
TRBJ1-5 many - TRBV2 CALAGGVNSNQPQHF TGTGCCTTAGCGGGTGGAGTGAATAGCAATCAGCCCCAGCATTTT
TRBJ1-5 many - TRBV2 CASSVSQTNQPQHF TGTGCCAGCAGTGTGAGTCAGACTAATCAGCCCCAGCATTTT
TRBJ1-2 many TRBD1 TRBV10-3 CAISDQGQGGGYGYTF TGTGCCATCAGTGACCAGGGACAGGGAGGCGGGTATGGCTACACCTTC
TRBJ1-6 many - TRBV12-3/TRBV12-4 CASSLRKGSPLHF TGTGCCAGCAGTTTACGGAAAGGTTCACCCCTCCACTTT
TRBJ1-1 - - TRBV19 CASSILVNTEAFF TGTGCCAGTAGTATATTGGTGAACACTGAAGCTTTCTTT
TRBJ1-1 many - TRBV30 CAWADTGKAFF TGTGCCTGGGCTGACACAGGGAAGGCTTTCTTT
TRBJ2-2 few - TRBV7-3 CASSPVGDGTGELFF TGTGCCAGCAGCCCCGTGGGAGACGGCACCGGGGAGCTGTTTTTT
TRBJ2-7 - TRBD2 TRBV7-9 CASRPRTSGRNEQYF TGTGCCAGCAGACCTAGGACTAGCGGGAGGAACGAGCAGTACTTC
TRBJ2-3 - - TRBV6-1 CASSERRRGTDTQYF TGTGCCAGCAGCGAAAGGAGAAGGGGCACAGATACGCAGTATTTT
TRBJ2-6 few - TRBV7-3 CASSRGTAGANVLTF TGTGCCAGCAGCAGAGGGACGGCTGGGGCCAACGTCCTGACTTTC
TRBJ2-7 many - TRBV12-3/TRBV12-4 CASSSRGGAGQLHEQYF TGTGCCAGCAGTTCACGAGGGGGAGCGGGACAGCTCCACGAGCAGTACTTC
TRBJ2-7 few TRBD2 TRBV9 CASSVAPTGTSPAYEQYF TGTGCCAGCAGCGTAGCCCCCACCGGGACTAGTCCCGCCTACGAGCAGTACTTC
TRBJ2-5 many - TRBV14 CASSPRGLMKTQYF TGTGCCAGCAGCCCACGGGGATTGATGAAGACCCAGTACTTC
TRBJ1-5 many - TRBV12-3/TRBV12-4 CASSLDRHSNQPQHF TGTGCCAGCAGTTTAGACAGACATAGCAATCAGCCCCAGCATTTT
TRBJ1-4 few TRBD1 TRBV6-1 CASRGLTGDSTNEKLFF TGTGCCAGCAGAGGACTAACAGGGGACTCAACTAATGAAAAACTGTTTTTT
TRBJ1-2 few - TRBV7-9 CASSPLGENYGYTF TGTGCCAGCAGCCCCCTCGGAGAGAACTATGGCTACACCTTC